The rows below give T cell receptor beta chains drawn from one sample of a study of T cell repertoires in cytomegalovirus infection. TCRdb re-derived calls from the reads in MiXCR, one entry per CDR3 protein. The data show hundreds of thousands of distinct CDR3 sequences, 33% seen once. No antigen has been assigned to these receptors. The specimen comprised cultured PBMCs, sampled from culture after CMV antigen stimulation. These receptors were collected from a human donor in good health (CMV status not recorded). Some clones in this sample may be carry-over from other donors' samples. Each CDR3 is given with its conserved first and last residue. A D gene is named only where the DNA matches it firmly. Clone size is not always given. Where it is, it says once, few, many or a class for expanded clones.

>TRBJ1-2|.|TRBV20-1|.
CSARMKGWGYTF
TGCAGTGCTAGGATGAAGGGATGGGGCTACACCTTC
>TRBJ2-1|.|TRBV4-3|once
CASSHAKADYNEQFF
TGCGCCAGCAGCCACGCTAAGGCAGATTACAATGAGCAGTTCTTC
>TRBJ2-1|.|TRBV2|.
CASSVGPLNEQFF
TGTGCCAGCAGTGTAGGGCCCCTTAATGAGCAGTTCTTC
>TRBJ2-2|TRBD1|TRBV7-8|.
CASSLGTGTGELFF
TGTGCCAGCAGCCTCGGGACAGGCACCGGGGAGCTGTTTTTT
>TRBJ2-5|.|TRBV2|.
CASRYEETQYF
TGTGCCAGCAGATACGAAGAGACCCAGTACTTC
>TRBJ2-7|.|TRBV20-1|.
CSARRSASSYEQYF
TGCAGTGCTAGAAGGTCGGCTAGTTCCTACGAGCAGTACTTC
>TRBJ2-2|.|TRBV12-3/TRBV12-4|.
CASSLVPWGDTTEELFF
TGTGCCAGCAGTTTGGTCCCCTGGGGGGATACCACCGAGGAGCTGTTTTTT
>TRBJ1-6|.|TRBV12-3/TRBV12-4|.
CASCAGAGYSPLHF
TGTGCCAGCTGTGCAGGGGCAGGCTATTCACCCCTCCACTTT
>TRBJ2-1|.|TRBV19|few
CASSQRDEQFF
TGTGCCAGTAGTCAGCGGGATGAGCAGTTCTTC
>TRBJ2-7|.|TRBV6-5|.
CASSYSTGPYEQYF
TGTGCCAGCAGTTACAGTACGGGACCCTACGAGCAGTACTTC
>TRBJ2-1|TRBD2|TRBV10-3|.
CAISGTSGGDEQFF
TGTGCCATCAGTGGGACTAGCGGGGGCGATGAGCAGTTCTTC
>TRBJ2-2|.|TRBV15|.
CATSRDQGGELFF
TGTGCCACCAGCAGAGATCAAGGCGGGGAGCTGTTTTTT
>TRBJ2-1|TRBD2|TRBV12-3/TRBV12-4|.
CASSRLAGGEQFF
TGTGCCAGCAGCCGACTAGCGGGAGGGGAGCAGTTCTTC
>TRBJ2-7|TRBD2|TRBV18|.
CASSPAGTIREQYF
TGTGCCAGCTCACCGGCAGGGACTATTCGCGAGCAGTACTTC
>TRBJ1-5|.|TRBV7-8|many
CASSRGSGEINNQPQHF
TGTGCCAGCAGCCGGGGGTCAGGGGAAATAAACAATCAGCCCCAGCATTTT
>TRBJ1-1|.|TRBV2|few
CASSGSTDSTEAFF
TGTGCCAGCAGTGGGTCTACAGATAGCACTGAAGCTTTCTTT
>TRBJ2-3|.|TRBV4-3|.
CASSQEARQRGTDTQYF
TGCGCCAGCAGCCAAGAAGCGCGACAACGGGGCACAGATACGCAGTATTTT
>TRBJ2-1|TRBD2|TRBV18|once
CASSPVRQKGLGLFF
TGTGCCAGCTCACCAGTCCGCCAGAAGGGACTAGGACTGTTCTTC
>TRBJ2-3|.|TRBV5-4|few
CASSLGLDTDTQYF
TGTGCCAGCAGCTTGGGACTAGACACAGATACGCAGTATTTT
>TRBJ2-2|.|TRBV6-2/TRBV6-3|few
CASSYPSRGRVNTGELFF
TGTGCCAGCAGTTACCCGTCAAGGGGGAGAGTAAACACCGGGGAGCTGTTTTTT
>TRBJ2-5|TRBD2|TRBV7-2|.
CASSLDWGGETQYF
TGTGCCAGCAGCTTAGATTGGGGGGGGGAGACCCAGTACTTC
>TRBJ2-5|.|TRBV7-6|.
CASSPVGPQETQYF
TGTGCCAGCAGTCCCGTTGGGCCGCAAGAGACCCAGTACTTC
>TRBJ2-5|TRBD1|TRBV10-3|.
CAIRGTGDYQETQYF
TGTGCCATCAGGGGGACAGGTGACTACCAAGAGACCCAGTACTTC
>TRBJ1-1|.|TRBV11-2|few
CASTLGAGWGTEAFF
TGTGCCAGCACCCTTGGGGCGGGGTGGGGGACTGAAGCTTTCTTT
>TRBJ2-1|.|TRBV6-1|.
CASMSMPTSYNEQFF
TGTGCCAGCATGTCAATGCCCACCTCCTACAATGAGCAGTTCTTC
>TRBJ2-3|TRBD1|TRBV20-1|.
CSALRGQLDTQYF
TGCAGTGCCCTAAGGGGACAGTTAGATACGCAGTATTTT
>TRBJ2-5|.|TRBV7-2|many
CASSLGGTQETQYF
TGTGCCAGCAGCTTAGGCGGGACCCAAGAGACCCAGTACTTC
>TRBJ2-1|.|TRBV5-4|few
CASSSGVPDRKGEQFF
TGTGCCAGCAGCTCGGGAGTACCGGATCGGAAGGGTGAGCAGTTCTTC
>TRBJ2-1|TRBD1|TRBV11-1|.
CATDRGGTSNEQFF
TGTGCCACCGACAGGGGGGGGACGTCGAATGAGCAGTTCTTC
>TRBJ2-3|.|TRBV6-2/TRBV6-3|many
CASRGGTDTQYF
TGTGCCAGCAGGGGCGGGACAGATACGCAGTATTTT
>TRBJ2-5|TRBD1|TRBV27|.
CASSLWMGTGQRETQYF
TGTGCCAGCAGTTTATGGATGGGGACAGGGCAGAGGGAGACCCAGTACTTC
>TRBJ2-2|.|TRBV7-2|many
CASSLGATGELFF
TGTGCCAGCAGCTTAGGAGCGACCGGGGAGCTGTTTTTT
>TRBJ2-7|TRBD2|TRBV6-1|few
CASRGTSGGSYEQYF
TGTGCCAGCAGAGGGACTAGCGGGGGTTCCTACGAGCAGTACTTC
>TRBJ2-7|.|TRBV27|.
CASSFQRVGYEQYF
TGTGCCAGCAGTTTTCAAAGGGTTGGTTACGAGCAGTACTTC
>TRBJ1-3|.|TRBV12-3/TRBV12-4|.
CASSSRAYGNTIYF
TGTGCCAGCAGTTCCCGGGCTTATGGAAACACCATATATTTT
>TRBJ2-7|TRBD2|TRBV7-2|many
CASSLGGLVSYEQYF
TGTGCCAGCAGCTTAGGAGGACTAGTCTCCTACGAGCAGTACTTC
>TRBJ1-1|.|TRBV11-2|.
CASSPAGSWLDTEAFF
TGTGCCAGCAGCCCCGCCGGGAGCTGGCTTGACACTGAAGCTTTCTTT
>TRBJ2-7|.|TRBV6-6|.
CASSGSSSYEQYF
TGTGCCAGCAGTGGATCCTCCTCCTACGAGCAGTACTTC
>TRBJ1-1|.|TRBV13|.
CASSSAGVGGNTEAFF
TGTGCCAGCAGCTCCGCAGGGGTGGGTGGAAACACTGAAGCTTTCTTT
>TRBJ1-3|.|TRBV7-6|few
CASSPRQVSGNTIYF
TGTGCCAGCTCACCACGGCAGGTCTCTGGAAACACCATATATTTT
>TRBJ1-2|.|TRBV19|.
CASSIVLGSSNYGYTF
TGTGCCAGTAGTATAGTGCTGGGCAGTTCTAACTATGGCTACACCTTC
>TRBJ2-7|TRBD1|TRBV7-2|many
CASSPGTVYPYEQYF
TGTGCCAGCAGCCCCGGGACAGTTTATCCCTACGAGCAGTACTTC
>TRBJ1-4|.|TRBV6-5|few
CASSPNRIGEKLFF
TGTGCCAGCAGTCCAAACCGGATCGGCGAAAAACTGTTTTTT
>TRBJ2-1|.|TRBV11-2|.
CASRRQAVPYNEQFF
TGTGCCAGCAGGAGGCAGGCAGTGCCCTACAATGAGCAGTTCTTC
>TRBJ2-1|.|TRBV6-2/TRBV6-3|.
CASSRGTPEHGEQFF
TGTGCCAGCAGCCGAGGGACTCCCGAACATGGTGAGCAGTTCTTC
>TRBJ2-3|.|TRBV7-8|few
CASSTYRTDTQYF
TGTGCCAGCAGCACGTATCGCACAGATACGCAGTATTTT